This paragraph reports one TCR beta chain. Antigen unknown. The protocol was immunoSEQ multiplex PCR, while the TCRdb copy is restricted to in-frame clones and leaves out a portion. This repertoire shows some 86,000 clones, 88% found once; its top ten account for roughly 0.28%. The germline gives CDR1 SGHTA, CDR2 FQGNSA. V dropped 6 bases and J dropped 6 bases, with 15 bases sitting between them. This CDR3 has 14 residues. These data are taken from a study of graft-versus-host responses after intestinal transplantation. Study-wide findings and caveats: Recipient marrow held GvH clones, some first seen in ileum or blood.

The rearrangement uses TRBV7-2 and TRBJ2-1; D gene ambiguous. This TCR was sampled from a human donor who was the organ donor for an intestinal transplant. Specimen: unstimulated CD4+ T cells sorted from spleen or lymph node cells, collected before transplant. This CDR3 is CASSVGVRSNEQFF. The CDR3 coding sequence is TGTGCCAGCAGTGTTGGAGTTCGGAGCAATGAGCAGTTCTTC.